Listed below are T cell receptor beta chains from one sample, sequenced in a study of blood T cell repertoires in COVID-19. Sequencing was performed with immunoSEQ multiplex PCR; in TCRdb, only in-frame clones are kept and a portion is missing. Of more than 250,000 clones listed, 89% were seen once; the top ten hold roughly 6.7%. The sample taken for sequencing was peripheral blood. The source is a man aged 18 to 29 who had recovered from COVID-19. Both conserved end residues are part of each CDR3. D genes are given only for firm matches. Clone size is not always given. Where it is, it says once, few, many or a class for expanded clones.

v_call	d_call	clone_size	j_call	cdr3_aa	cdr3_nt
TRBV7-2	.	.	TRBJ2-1	CASSLLQGNEQFF	TGTGCCAGCAGCTTACTTCAGGGCAATGAGCAGTTCTTC
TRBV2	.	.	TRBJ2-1	CASSESRDNEQFF	TGTGCCAGCAGTGAAAGCAGGGACAATGAGCAGTTCTTC
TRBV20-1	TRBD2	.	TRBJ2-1	CSASISGGYGEQFF	TGCAGTGCTAGTATCAGCGGGGGGTACGGTGAGCAGTTCTTC
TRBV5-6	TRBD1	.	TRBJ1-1	CASRSRGRMVNTEAFF	TGTGCCAGCAGGTCGAGGGGGCGGATGGTGAACACTGAAGCTTTCTTT
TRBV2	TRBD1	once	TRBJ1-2	CASSGTGGNYTF	TGTGCCAGCAGTGGGACAGGGGGAAACTACACCTTC
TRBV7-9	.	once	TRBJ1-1	CASSLEEGAGSRNTEAFF	TGTGCCAGCAGCTTAGAGGAAGGAGCAGGGTCGAGGAACACTGAAGCTTTCTTT
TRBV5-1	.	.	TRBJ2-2	CASSLQGSGELFF	TGCGCCAGCAGCTTGCAGGGGAGCGGGGAGCTGTTTTTT
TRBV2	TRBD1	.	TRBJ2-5	CASTTGVETQYF	TGTGCCAGCACAACAGGGGTCGAGACCCAGTACTTC
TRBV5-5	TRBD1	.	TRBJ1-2	CASSLAGTGVNYGYTF	TGTGCCAGCAGCTTGGCCGGGACAGGGGTTAACTATGGCTACACCTTC
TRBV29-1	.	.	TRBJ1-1	CSVQWGTVNTEAFF	TGCAGCGTCCAGTGGGGCACTGTGAACACTGAAGCTTTCTTT
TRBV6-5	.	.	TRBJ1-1	CASSYSRRRNTEAFF	TGTGCCAGCAGTTACTCGCGACGGAGGAACACTGAAGCTTTCTTT
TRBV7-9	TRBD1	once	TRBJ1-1	CASSSPTGYTEAFF	TGTGCCAGCAGCTCACCGACAGGGTACACTGAAGCTTTCTTT
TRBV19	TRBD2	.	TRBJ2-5	CASSIGGTSRGETQYF	TGTGCCAGTAGTATAGGAGGGACTAGCAGGGGCGAGACCCAGTACTTC
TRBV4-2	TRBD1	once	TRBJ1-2	CASSRTGDNYGYTF	TGTGCCAGCAGCCGGACAGGGGATAACTATGGCTACACCTTC
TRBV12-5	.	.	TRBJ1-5	CASGFGGTGVRVTFSNQPQHF	TGTGCTAGTGGTTTTGGTGGTACGGGGGTGAGAGTGACATTTAGCAATCAGCCCCAGCATTTT
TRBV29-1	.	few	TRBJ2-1	CSVEFGSGSNEQFF	TGCAGCGTTGAATTCGGGAGTGGGTCCAATGAGCAGTTCTTC
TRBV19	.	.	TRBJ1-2	CASSKATRGVNGYTF	TGTGCCAGTAGTAAGGCTACCAGGGGAGTAAATGGCTACACCTTC
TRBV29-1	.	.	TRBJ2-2	CSVDPGNTGELFF	TGCAGCGTTGACCCGGGGAACACCGGGGAGCTGTTTTTT
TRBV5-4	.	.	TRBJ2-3	CASSRGTDTQYF	TGTGCCAGCAGTAGAGGCACAGATACGCAGTATTTT
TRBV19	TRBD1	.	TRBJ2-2	CASSSWTGSGGGELFF	TGTGCCAGTAGTTCCTGGACAGGGTCAGGCGGCGGGGAGCTGTTTTTT
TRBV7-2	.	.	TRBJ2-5	CASSRQETQYF	TGTGCCAGCAGCCGCCAAGAGACCCAGTACTTC
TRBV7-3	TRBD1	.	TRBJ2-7	CASERGQGAYYEQYF	TGTGCCAGCGAACGGGGCCAGGGGGCTTACTACGAGCAGTACTTC
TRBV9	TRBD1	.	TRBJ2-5	CASSVATGVETQYF	TGTGCCAGCAGCGTAGCTACAGGGGTCGAGACCCAGTACTTC
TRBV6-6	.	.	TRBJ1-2	CASSNSGGYGYTF	TGTGCCAGCAGCAACTCTGGAGGATATGGCTACACCTTC
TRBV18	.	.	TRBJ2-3	CASSPPGQWNTDTQYF	TGTGCCAGCTCACCCCCCGGACAGTGGAACACAGATACGCAGTATTTT
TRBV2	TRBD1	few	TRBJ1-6	CASMGQTNSPLHF	TGTGCCAGCATGGGACAGACTAATTCACCCCTCCACTTT
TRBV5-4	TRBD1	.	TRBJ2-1	CASSLGGTGGNEQFF	TGTGCCAGCAGCTTGGGGGGGACAGGCGGCAATGAGCAGTTCTTC
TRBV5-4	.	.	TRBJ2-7	CASSLGQGVREQYF	TGTGCCAGCAGCTTGGGTCAGGGCGTGAGGGAGCAGTACTTC
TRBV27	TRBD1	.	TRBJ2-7	CASSRGTGGYYEQYF	TGTGCCAGCAGCAGAGGGACAGGGGGCTACTACGAGCAGTACTTC
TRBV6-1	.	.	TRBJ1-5	CASSDPNRDGQPQHF	TGTGCCAGCAGTGACCCCAACAGGGACGGGCAGCCCCAGCATTTT
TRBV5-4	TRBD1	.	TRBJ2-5	CASRPGDREETQYF	TGTGCCAGCAGACCGGGGGACAGGGAGGAGACCCAGTACTTC